The rows below give T cell receptor beta chains drawn from one sample of a study of shared clonotypes between healthy human individuals. Measured with immunoSEQ multiplex PCR; TCRdb has only the in-frame clones, and not every one. The data contain more than 1,200,000 clones, just under 99% of them singletons. What was sequenced was naive CD4+ T cells sorted from blood. These receptors were taken from a man aged 25-45 years in good health. CDR3s include the opening cysteine and the closing phenylalanine or tryptophan. The D gene is left open where the match is weak. Not every row has a clone size; where given, it reads once, few, many or a size class.

V gene: TRBV5-1; J gene: TRBJ2-1; D gene: TRBD2; clone size: NA; CDR3 protein: CASSPGLEVGNEQLF; CDR3 DNA: TGCGCCAGCAGCCCTGGACTAGAGGTGGGTAATGAGCAGCTCTTC
V gene: TRBV7-7; J gene: TRBJ2-3; D gene: NA; clone size: NA; CDR3 protein: CASSLRMSTDTQYF; CDR3 DNA: TGTGCTAGCAGCTTAAGGATGAGCACAGATACGCAGTATTTT
V gene: TRBV19; J gene: TRBJ1-2; D gene: TRBD1; clone size: NA; CDR3 protein: CASSITGAFYGYTF; CDR3 DNA: TGTGCCAGTAGTATTACAGGGGCCTTCTATGGCTACACCTTC
V gene: TRBV28; J gene: TRBJ1-1; D gene: NA; clone size: NA; CDR3 protein: CASSLDTQAFF; CDR3 DNA: TGTGCCAGCAGCCTGGACACCCAAGCTTTCTTT
V gene: TRBV9; J gene: TRBJ1-1; D gene: NA; clone size: NA; CDR3 protein: CASSVAPGGKNTEAFF; CDR3 DNA: TGTGCCAGCAGCGTAGCCCCGGGGGGGAAAAACACTGAAGCTTTCTTT
V gene: TRBV7-9; J gene: TRBJ1-2; D gene: TRBD1; clone size: NA; CDR3 protein: CASSPRDRGYGYTF; CDR3 DNA: TGTGCCAGCAGCCCCCGGGACAGGGGCTATGGCTACACCTTC
V gene: TRBV10-2; J gene: TRBJ1-1; D gene: TRBD1; clone size: NA; CDR3 protein: CASRGQINTEAFF; CDR3 DNA: TGCGCCAGCCGGGGACAGATAAACACTGAAGCTTTCTTT
V gene: TRBV2; J gene: TRBJ2-6; D gene: NA; clone size: NA; CDR3 protein: CASNLNSGANVLTF; CDR3 DNA: TGTGCCAGCAACTTGAACTCTGGGGCCAACGTCCTGACTTTC
V gene: TRBV6-1; J gene: TRBJ2-7; D gene: NA; clone size: NA; CDR3 protein: CASTPRLNYEQYF; CDR3 DNA: TGTGCCAGCACCCCCCGGCTGAACTACGAGCAGTACTTC
V gene: TRBV5-6; J gene: TRBJ1-2; D gene: NA; clone size: many; CDR3 protein: CASSKSFRGRGYTF; CDR3 DNA: TGTGCCAGCAGCAAGTCATTCAGGGGACGTGGCTACACCTTC
V gene: TRBV5-1; J gene: TRBJ2-2; D gene: NA; clone size: NA; CDR3 protein: CASSLASNTGELFF; CDR3 DNA: TGCGCCAGCAGCTTGGCTAGTAACACCGGGGAGCTGTTTTTT
V gene: TRBV5-1; J gene: TRBJ1-5; D gene: NA; clone size: NA; CDR3 protein: CATEERGRCQPQHF; CDR3 DNA: TGCGCCACCGAGGAGAGGGGTCGATGCCAGCCCCAGCATTTT